Below, one TCR beta chain is given with its context. These data come from a study of blood T cell repertoires in COVID-19. Study-wide context: Specimens from acute and convalescent COVID-19 originated in the United States, Italy and Spain.

The V gene end was trimmed by 5 bases and the J gene end by 8 bases; junction bases not matched to a gene: 10. From germline, CDR1 is MDHEN and CDR2 SYDVKM. The CDR3 extends over 15 amino acids. This table comes from immunoSEQ multiplex PCR, and its TCRdb copy is limited to in-frame clones, with some not included. There are about 190,000 clones in the sample; 88% occur only once, and about 1% lies in the top ten. The sample taken for sequencing was peripheral blood. This sequence joins TRBV28 and TRBJ2-1, with 9 nucleotides matching TRBD2. The source of this sequence is a man aged 25-45 years with acute or convalescent COVID-19. The CDR3 loop is CASSLAGRSRDEQFF. The DNA of the CDR3 is TGTGCCAGCAGTCTAGCGGGGCGGTCGAGGGATGAGCAGTTCTTC.